This TCR beta chain stems from a study of blood T cell repertoires in COVID-19 (dated by TCRdb to 2020 to 2021). With respect to the entire study: Collaborator samples came from the United States, Italy and Spain and covered acute and convalescent phases of COVID-19. The prospective study material was composed of cDNA or gDNA derived from T cells, B-cell-depleted T cells, or PBMCs. Subjects who had been exposed to COVID-19, were actively infected with it, or had recovered from it provided the deeply sampled blood TCRbeta repertoires that made up the dataset. The repertoires were released in a freely available public database intended as a resource for research on the immune response to SARS-CoV-2. Samples came from the ongoing ImmuneRACE study (first 160 participants) plus 1,254 subjects from 6 global collaborators. A de-identified subject ID, COVID-19 status, age in years and sex were almost always included in the sample metadata. Where available, HLA class I and class II types were obtained from metadata supplied by the sample provider rather than from assay-based typing. The study at large found these results: The amount of clinical and demographic metadata varied by source and participant and was provided uncurated.

According to the germline V gene, CDR1 reads SGDLS and CDR2 reads YYNGEE. From cysteine to phenylalanine, the CDR3 is 13 amino acids long. Here the CDR3 DNA is all that survives: 39 bases in frame from base 1. V is cut by 3 bases and J by 2 bases, and the space between the germline ends is 9 bases. TCRbeta CDR3 regions were amplified from genomic DNA by means of the immunoSEQ Assay, a bias-controlled multiplex PCR. The paper's processing steps were these. The number of nucleated cells in each sample was estimated by amplification of reference gene primers within the assay. To quantify the absolute abundance of each unique TCRbeta CDR3 rearrangement, sequence reads were collapsed and filtered. For each sample, productive Simpson clonality was calculated by taking the square root of Simpson's diversity index across productive rearrangements. TCRdb carries this immuneACCESS record with in-frame sequences only. Its versions omit some clonotypes, under half of them owing to an unresolved V gene in the studies checked, with the rest unexplained. Clonal size and the V and J genes are those of that table, whereas D and trimming came from the DNA. This sample comprises about 210,000 clones, roughly nine tenths of them detected only once. 0.72% of the sample is held by the ten biggest clonotypes.

The collaborating institutions used their own protocols to collect whole blood in K2EDTA tubes. For TCRbeta analysis, collaborators shipped samples in one of three forms: frozen whole blood, isolated PBMCs, or DNA extracted from either of those sample types. For this clone: Its antigen is still unknown. No much larger clonotype is one base removed from it; base qualities were not supplied.

The source is a man in his forties with acute or convalescent COVID-19. This sequence uses TRBV9 and TRBJ2-7, and possibly TRBD1, on 5 matching bases. The sample consisted of peripheral blood. The sequenced DNA: TGTGCCAGCAGCGGAGACAGAGCCTACGAGCAGTACTTC. The resulting protein is CASSGDRAYEQYF.